Listed here is a single TCR beta chain. What it binds is not known. These data originate in a study of OX40 agonist ivuxolimab in advanced cancers. At the level of the study: The patients received ivuxolimab by intravenous route every 2 weeks at 0.01 to 10 mg/kg.

Study results and limitations: Partial responders at 0.1-3.0 mg/kg had among the lowest clonal expansion.

The method was immunoSEQ multiplex PCR; TCRdb's version includes in-frame clones alone and lacks a portion of them. Of under 35,000 clones listed, roughly 84% were seen once; the top ten hold approximately 20%. V lost 0 bases and J 5 bases, leaving 16 bases between the germline ends. This CDR3 comprises 16 residues. CDR1 and CDR2 (germline): LGHNA, YSLEER. The TCR sequence derives from an adult with an advanced solid tumor such as melanoma, head and neck, liver or kidney cancer. V and J are TRBV4-3 and TRBJ1-2; D is unresolved. This specimen was CD4+ or CD8+ T cells sorted from blood, taken in a trial of the OX40 agonist ivuxolimab. The CDR3 loop reads CASSQDLLRTAYGYTF. CDR3 coding DNA: TGCGCCAGCAGCCAAGACCTCCTGAGGACGGCGTATGGCTACACCTTC.